Listed here are 29 T cell receptor beta chains from one sample, sequenced in a study of CD8+CD57+ T cells in acquired aplastic anemia (dated by TCRdb to 2017 to 2018). Sequencing was performed on an Illumina HiSeq 2000. Genomic DNA served as template for TCR beta VDJ combination and CDR3 sequence profiling. Using fastp trimming at Q25 and MiXCR clonotype assembly, TCRdb reanalyzed the public sequencing data and kept in-frame beta chains. Each CDR3 protein gets just one entry, which takes the most common genes and DNA from the rows behind it. Counted in this sample were over 150,000 distinct CDR3 sequences; more than 45% of them appeared once. Approximately 3% of the sample belongs to the ten largest clones. The patients picked for sequencing were ones in whom flow cytometry had shown an expansion of CD8+CD57+ cells. Sequencing was performed on sorted CD4+, CD8+, or CD8+CD57+ T cells (not recorded which) from PBMCs. The source of these receptors is a human donor with aplastic anemia.

The rearrangement joins TRBV5-6 to TRBJ2-7; perhaps D is TRBD1 or TRBD2 (6 bases each). This CDR3 is 16 amino acids long. V was shortened by 3 bases and J by 2 bases, with 18 bases between the two germline ends. CDR1 and CDR2 (germline): SGHDT, YYEEEE. For the CDR3, the DNA is TGTGCCAGCAGCTCACAGTTAGGGGGGATGACCTACGAGCAGTACTTC. It codes for CASSSQLGGMTYEQYF.

The V call is TRBV20-1, the J call TRBJ2-7; D is ambiguous. Germline CDR1 is DFQATT and CDR2 is SNEGSKA (reference sequence). This CDR3 is 11 amino acids long. The V end lost 2 bases, the J end lost 3 bases, and 5 bases lay between the germline ends. In DNA form, the CDR3 reads TGCAGTGCTAGACCTAACTACGAGCAGTACTTC. Translating it yields CSARPNYEQYF.

As concerns this clonotype: This may arise from a read error, as a much more abundant clone is one base away. In DNA, the CDR3 is TGTGCCAGCAGCTTTAGCGGGAGGGCTTACGATGAGCAGTTCTTC. As protein: CASSFSGRAYDEQFF. The chain uses TRBV5-4 and TRBJ2-1; TRBD2 agrees at 11 bases. CDR1 SGHNT and CDR2 YYREEE come from the germline V gene (reference sequence). V dropped 2 bases and J dropped 8; count of bases not matched to a gene: 6. This CDR3 comprises 15 residues.

Remarks on this clonotype: The final CDR3 position lacks the conserved phenylalanine or tryptophan, pointing to a likely read error. The rearrangement uses TRBV6-2 or TRBV6-3 and TRBJ2-1; 12 bases match TRBD2. CDR3 length: 16 residues. Germline CDR1 is MNHEY and CDR2 is SVGEGT. Trimming at V came to 4 bases and at J to 1 base, leaving 2 bases not matched to a gene. CDR3 sequence reads: CASSSLAGGSYNEQFL. The CDR3 DNA follows: TGTGCCAGCAGTTCCCTAGCGGGAGGGTCCTACAATGAGCAGTTCCTC.

This clonotype was detected only a few times. The V call is TRBV12-3 or TRBV12-4, the J call TRBJ2-1; the match to TRBD2 covers 11 bases. The CDR3 contains 18 residues. J gave up 7 bases and V 7 bases, and 18 bases lay outside the gene matches. The CDR3 protein is CASTSPAGPSGRTNEQFF. For the CDR3, the DNA is TGTGCCAGCACCTCCCCCGCGGGGCCTAGCGGGAGGACGAATGAGCAGTTCTTC.

This clonotype was counted many times. This chain connects TRBV6-4 to TRBJ1-5; 10 bases are a match to TRBD1. Germline assignment: CDR1 MRHNA and CDR2 SNTAGT. J was trimmed by 0 bases and V by 6 bases; bases with no gene match: 14. The length of the CDR3 is 19 residues. In DNA form, the CDR3 reads TGTGCCAGCAGAGACGCCGGGACAGGGGACCCTTATAGCAATCAGCCCCAGCATTTT. Protein product: CASRDAGTGDPYSNQPQHF.

This clonotype was found many times. This chain joins TRBV11-1 and TRBJ2-1; the match to TRBD1 covers 8 bases. Losses at the gene ends were 1 base for V and 7 bases for J; bases not matched to a gene: 9. Looked up from germline, CDR1 is SGHAT and CDR2 is FQDESV (reference sequence). The CDR3 totals 16 residues. CDR3 bases: TGTGCCAGCAGCTTAGACGAGGCAGGGGGCAGAAATGAGCAGTTCTTC. Translated: CASSLDEAGGRNEQFF.

This clonotype has at least ten counts. CDR3 sequence (DNA): TGTGCCAGCAGCTTGGGCCAGGGGATTGGCAATCAGCCCCAGCATTTT. This encodes CASSLGQGIGNQPQHF. The J gene is TRBJ1-5, the V gene TRBV5-6; possible D gene TRBD1, 6 bases. V was pared by 0 bases and J by 2 bases, with 12 bases between. This CDR3 region has 16 residues. Germline CDR1 reads SGHDT; CDR2 reads YYEEEE.

In this sample, this clonotype turned up many times. V is TRBV9 and J is TRBJ2-7; 10 bases agree with TRBD1. With V trimmed by 2 bases and J by 3 bases, 5 bases remained unmatched. Germline CDR1 is SGDLS and CDR2 is YYNGEE. The CDR3 contains 15 residues. CDR3 DNA: TGTGCCAGCAGCGTTTCGGGACAGGGGAACTACGAGCAGTACTTC. Translating it yields CASSVSGQGNYEQYF.

This clonotype was recorded at least ten times. The chain recombines TRBV6-5 with TRBJ1-5; D gene uncertain. Germline V gene lookup returns CDR1 MNHEY and CDR2 SVGAGI. The CDR3 length is 13 residues. The germline V and J ends were trimmed by 4 bases and 9 bases, with 13 bases remaining between them. Written as DNA, the CDR3 is TGTGCCAGCAGTTTTTCCGCCGATTCGCCCCAGCATTTT. The encoded protein is CASSFSADSPQHF.

Details on this clonotype: Because it lacks the conserved phenylalanine or tryptophan at the end, this CDR3 is likely a read error. The V gene is TRBV18, the J gene TRBJ1-1; D remains unclear. Germline V gene data show CDR1 as KGHSH and CDR2 as LQKENI. The CDR3 contains 15 residues. Trimming pared 3 bases from V and 3 bases from J, leaving 14 bases between. The CDR3 loop reads CASSPNHPGDTEAFL. The CDR3, as DNA: TGTGCCAGCTCACCGAACCATCCGGGTGACACTGAAGCTTTCCTT.

The chain carries TRBV10-3 and TRBJ1-5, with 7 nucleotides matching TRBD1. V shed 6 bases, J shed 4 bases, and the junction held 12 bases outside the gene matches. Germline V gene lookup returns CDR1 ENHRY and CDR2 SYGVKD. The length of the CDR3 is 16 residues. In DNA, the CDR3 is TGTGCCATCAGCGCGTCGGGACAGACCATTAATCAGCCCCAGCATTTT. It encodes CAISASGQTINQPQHF.

In the case of this clonotype: Mismatch with germline at one junction end may stem from a read error. V usage is TRBV25-1 and J usage is TRBJ2-1; 7 bases are shared with TRBD2. The CDR3 is made up of 16 amino acids. The V gene's germline CDR1 is MGHDK and CDR2 SYGVNS. CDR3 protein: CASSEYTGGAYNEQFF. The CDR3 region has the DNA TGTGCCAGTAGTGAATATACGGGAGGCGCCTACAATGAGCAGTTCTTC.

This clonotype was detected only a few times. The CDR3 spells CASSMSVAGGQETQYF. CDR3 in DNA: TGTGCCAGTAGTATGTCAGTAGCGGGGGGACAAGAGACCCAGTACTTC. The chain employs TRBV19 and TRBJ2-5; 10 bases match TRBD2. From germline, CDR1 is LNHDA and CDR2 SQIVND (reference sequence). Trimming took 3 bases from V and 2 from J; bases not matched to a gene: 6. This CDR3 comprises 16 residues.

This clonotype was counted between two and nine times. V gene TRBV2 combines with J gene TRBJ2-7; TRBD1 aligns across 9 bases. Trimming took 7 bases from V and 1 from J; bases not matched to a gene: 5. This CDR3 is built from 14 residues. Germline V gene data show CDR1 as SNHLY and CDR2 as FYNNEI. The CDR3 loop is CASNTGTGSYEQYF. Here the CDR3 DNA reads TGTGCCAGCAACACCGGGACAGGGTCCTACGAGCAGTACTTC.

This clonotype was observed many times. The V and J genes are TRBV7-6 and TRBJ1-1, with D uncertain. Trimming cost V 4 bases and J 5 bases, with 14 bases left between them. Germline V CDR1 and CDR2: SGHVS, FNYEAQ. CDR3 length: 14 residues. Here the CDR3 DNA reads TGTGCCAGCAGCTCCGGAGTGGGGAGGACTGAAGCTTTCTTT. Translated: CASSSGVGRTEAFF.

Only a few counts were recorded for this clonotype. The chain uses TRBV29-1 and TRBJ1-1; no definite D call. CDR1 is SQVTM and CDR2 is ANQGSEA in the germline V gene. The CDR3 sequence is 11 residues long. Trimming took 3 bases from V and 10 from J, leaving 12 bases between them. The CDR3 DNA is TGCAGCGTTGACAGTGTGGGTTCAGCTTTCTTT. It translates to CSVDSVGSAFF.

The chain carries TRBV20-1 and TRBJ1-4; maybe TRBD1 (5 bases). The CDR3 covers 13 residues. Germline V CDR1 and CDR2: DFQATT, SNEGSKA (reference sequence). The ends were cut back, 6 bases at V and 8 bases at J, with 16 bases in the middle. The CDR3 region is CSALDGRGEKLFF. CDR3 nucleotide sequence: TGCAGTGCCCTAGACGGGAGGGGAGAAAAACTGTTTTTT.

This chain joins TRBV15 and TRBJ2-7, with 8 positions matching TRBD2. The CDR3 covers 15 residues. The V segment lost 5 bases and the J segment 3 bases; nucleotides outside the gene matches: 9. CDR1 is LNHNV and CDR2 is YYDKDF in the germline V gene (reference sequence). CDR3 in DNA: TGTGCCACCAGCTCAGGTACTAGCGGAATCTACGAGCAGTACTTC. Protein: CATSSGTSGIYEQYF.

The chain uses TRBV11-2 and TRBJ2-3; 15 bases are a match to TRBD2. The V gene end was trimmed by 1 base and the J gene end by 3 bases; junction bases not matched to a gene: 2. Germline lookup yields CDR1 SGHAT and CDR2 FQNNGV. This CDR3 has 17 residues. The CDR3 is CASSLGGLAGGTDTQYF. DNA for the CDR3: TGTGCCAGCAGCTTAGGAGGACTAGCGGGAGGGACAGATACGCAGTATTTT.

Points on this clonotype: The junction and the germline gene differ at one end; a read error may be behind it. The chain uses TRBV7-9 and TRBJ2-3; D not certain. The CDR3 runs to 12 residues. Looked up from germline, CDR1 is SEHNR and CDR2 is FQNEAQ (reference sequence). In nucleotides, the CDR3 is TGCGCCAGCAGCCCGCAGACAGATACGCAGTATTTT. Protein: CASSPQTDTQYF.

This clonotype was recorded at least ten times. The chain combines TRBV20-1 with TRBJ2-3; no clear D gene. V dropped 6 bases and J dropped 4 bases, with 17 bases sitting between them. CDR3 length: 14 amino acids. Germline-derived CDR1 and CDR2 are DFQATT and SNEGSKA (reference sequence). As DNA, the CDR3 is TGCAGTGCCAAGACTCTTCTCTTCCCAGATACGCAGTATTTT. It specifies CSAKTLLFPDTQYF.

This chain links TRBV5-4 with TRBJ2-2; the match to TRBD2 covers 16 bases. After removal of 1 base from V and 5 bases from J, the junction contained 2 bases not matched to a gene. Germline assignment: CDR1 SGHNT and CDR2 YYREEE (reference sequence). This CDR3 is 17 amino acids long. The CDR3 DNA sequence: TGTGCCAGCAGCTTGTCGGGACTAGCGGGAGGGACCGGGGAGCTGTTTTTT. It yields the protein CASSLSGLAGGTGELFF.

The chain combines TRBV27 with TRBJ1-6, with 7 nucleotides matching TRBD1. This CDR3 region has 13 residues. V shed 11 bases, J shed 8 bases, and the junction held 9 bases outside the gene matches. Germline values: CDR1 MNHEY, CDR2 SMNVEV (reference sequence). The CDR3, as DNA: TGTGCCGCTGCAGGGGGGCGGCATTCACCCCTCCACTTT. As protein: CAAAGGRHSPLHF.

This clonotype has at least ten counts. The chain carries TRBV20-1 and TRBJ1-2; TRBD1 agrees at 10 bases. The CDR3 has 14 residues. V shed 5 bases and J 7 bases; nucleotides not matched to a gene: 10. Germline CDR1 reads DFQATT; CDR2 reads SNEGSKA (reference sequence). The CDR3 bases are TGCAGTGCTCCCCCAGGGACAGGGGCTGCTGGCTACACCTTC. This gives the protein CSAPPGTGAAGYTF.

This clonotype was found once. V and J are TRBV10-1 and TRBJ2-5, with D perhaps being TRBD1 or TRBD2 (5 bases each). V lost 5 bases to trimming and J lost 11 bases, with 15 bases between them. Germline loops: CDR1 WNHNN, CDR2 SYGVQD (reference sequence). The CDR3 contains 12 residues. The CDR3 coding sequence is TGCGCCAGCAGTACGGGACCTGGGGAGCAGTACTTC. Its protein product is CASSTGPGEQYF.

The chain has TRBV24-1 and TRBJ2-1; a possible D gene is TRBD2 (5 bases). V was trimmed by 7 bases and J by 0 bases, leaving 9 bases between them. Germline-derived CDR1 and CDR2 are KGHDR and SFDVKD. The CDR3 spans 14 residues. CDR3 in amino acids: CATSSGNSYNEQFF. Written as DNA, the CDR3 is TGTGCCACCAGCAGCGGAAACTCCTACAATGAGCAGTTCTTC.

V and J are TRBV7-8 and TRBJ2-5, with unresolved D. The CDR3 is 15 residues long. Trimming pared 1 base from V and 1 base from J, leaving 10 bases between. The V gene's germline CDR1 is SGHVS and CDR2 FQNEAQ. CDR3 sequence (DNA): TGTGCCAGCAGCTTAGGCTGGTACAGCCAAGAGACCCAGTACTTC. Translation: CASSLGWYSQETQYF.

The chain carries TRBV28 and TRBJ2-1; D is unresolved. Germline loops: CDR1 MDHEN, CDR2 SYDVKM. The CDR3 is made up of 13 amino acids. Between the trimmed V and J ends, which lost 6 bases and 9 bases, there was a span of 15 bases. In DNA form, the CDR3 reads TGTGCCAGCAGCATAAATCAGGTAGTTGAGCAGTTCTTC. Residues: CASSINQVVEQFF.